The 18 T cell receptor beta chains below were found in one sample sequenced in a study of radiotherapy plus CTLA-4 blockade in lung cancer. The assay was immunoSEQ multiplex PCR, and TCRdb's table has in-frame clones only and misses some. The repertoire consists of 35,000 to 40,000 clones, with around 83% occurring once and the leading ten covering about 5.6%. The specimen comprised peripheral blood, sampled from a patient treated with radiotherapy plus ipilimumab. The receptors shown here come from a human donor with non-small cell lung cancer who had stable disease on radiotherapy plus ipilimumab.

The rearrangement uses TRBV4-1 and TRBJ1-5; D possibly corresponds to TRBD1 (5 bases). The CDR3 sequence is 15 residues long. The germline V gene has CDR1 MGHRA and CDR2 YSYEKL. Between the trimmed V and J ends, which lost 4 bases and 1 base, there was a span of 11 bases. CDR3 region: CASSRMGLSNQPQHF. DNA of the CDR3: TGCGCCAGCAGCCGCATGGGACTGAGCAATCAGCCCCAGCATTTT.

V usage is TRBV28 and J usage is TRBJ1-2, with unresolved D. CDR1 and CDR2 (germline): MDHEN, SYDVKM. The CDR3 consists of 14 residues. Trimming removed 6 bases from V and 2 bases from J, with 13 bases in between. This CDR3 reads CASSQLSQNYGYTF. CDR3 sequence (DNA): TGTGCCAGCAGCCAACTATCCCAGAACTATGGCTACACCTTC.

In this sample, this clone turned up once. The chain couples TRBV4-3 to TRBJ2-2, with D perhaps matching TRBD1 (5 bases). The CDR3 contains 18 residues. Germline CDR1 LGHNA, CDR2 YSLEER. Trimming stripped 0 bases from V and 6 bases from J, with 20 bases between. The DNA for the CDR3 is TGCGCCAGCAGCCAAGATCTAGGGCAGGGAATAGGTTCCGGGGAGCTGTTTTTT. It is translated as CASSQDLGQGIGSGELFF.

The CDR3: CASSLSPSGSGTGELFF. CDR3 in DNA: TGTGCCAGCAGCTTAAGTCCCTCAGGTAGCGGAACCGGGGAGCTGTTTTTT. The V and J genes are TRBV7-6 and TRBJ2-2; tentative D call: TRBD2 (6 bases). CDR1 is SGHVS and CDR2 is FNYEAQ in the germline V gene. There are 17 residues in the CDR3. V was shortened by 2 bases and J by 5 bases, with 18 bases between the two germline ends.

The genes are TRBV5-1 and TRBJ2-1; TRBD2 aligns across 7 bases. Looked up from germline, CDR1 is SGHRS and CDR2 is YFSETQ. With V trimmed by 1 base and J by 7 bases, 11 bases remained unmatched. The CDR3 has 16 amino acids. The CDR3 here is CASSLFSGRHLNEQFF. The CDR3 DNA is TGCGCCAGCAGCTTGTTTTCCGGGAGGCATTTAAATGAGCAGTTCTTC.

The chain employs TRBV7-2 and TRBJ2-3; D gene unclear. Germline-derived CDR1 and CDR2 are SGHTA and FQGNSA. Trimming removed 0 bases from V and 5 bases from J, with 6 bases in between. The CDR3 is 13 amino acids. CDR3 coding DNA: TGTGCCAGCAGCTTAGCGGAGCTAGATACGCAGTATTTT. This translates into CASSLAELDTQYF.

The chain joins TRBV28 to TRBJ2-6, with D perhaps matching TRBD1 (6 bases). The CDR3 is 16 amino acids. From germline, CDR1 is MDHEN and CDR2 SYDVKM. Deletions cut 3 bases from V and 0 bases from J, with 9 bases between. The CDR3 sequence is CASSLAQGSGANVLTF. The CDR3 bases are TGTGCCAGCAGTTTGGCACAGGGCTCTGGGGCCAACGTCCTGACTTTC.

The sample holds one count of this clone. The chain couples TRBV7-6 to TRBJ2-2; D unclear. The CDR3 is made up of 16 amino acids. V lost 5 bases to trimming and J lost 0 bases, with 13 bases between them. CDR1 SGHVS and CDR2 FNYEAQ come from the germline V gene. The chain's CDR3 is CASSPVVETNTGELFF. Here the CDR3 DNA reads TGTGCCAGCAGCCCAGTCGTGGAGACGAACACCGGGGAGCTGTTTTTT.

For the CDR3, the DNA is TGTGCCAGCACCCTAGCCCCAGAGCAGTACTTC. Its translation: CASTLAPEQYF. J is TRBJ2-7 and V is TRBV5-4; D is perhaps TRBD2 (5 bases). The V gene lost 6 bases and the J gene lost 7 bases, with 11 bases spanning the gap. The CDR3 totals 11 residues. The germline gives CDR1 SGHNT, CDR2 YYREEE (reference sequence).

The gene calls are TRBV9 and TRBJ2-2; weak D call: TRBD2 (6 bases). With 0 bases removed from V and 10 bases from J, the gap between germline ends came to 13 bases. Per germline, CDR1 SGDLS and CDR2 YYNGEE. The CDR3 runs 14 residues. The DNA of the CDR3 is TGTGCCAGCAGCGTAGCGGGAGACCTGGTGGAGCTGTTTTTT. It codes for CASSVAGDLVELFF.

The CDR3 sequence is CASQGGSPQGEQYF. Written as DNA, the CDR3 is TGTGCCAGCCAGGGGGGTTCCCCGCAAGGCGAGCAGTACTTC. V gene TRBV19 combines with J gene TRBJ2-7; perhaps TRBD1 as D (7 bases). V lost 9 bases to trimming and J lost 6 bases, with 21 bases between them. The CDR3 totals 14 residues. Germline V gene lookup returns CDR1 LNHDA and CDR2 SQIVND (reference sequence). The whole variable domain, remainder taken from reference TRBV19 and TRBJ2-7, is DGGITQSPKYLFRKEGQNVTLSCEQNLNHDAMYWYRQDPGQGLRLIYYSQIVNDFQKGDIAEGYSVSREKKESFPLTVTSAQKNPTAFYLCASQGGSPQGEQYFGPGTRLTVT.

The chain combines TRBV10-2 with TRBJ2-7; weak D call: TRBD2 (5 bases). This CDR3 has 18 residues. V was clipped by 2 bases and J by 0 bases, with 20 bases between them. CDR1 and CDR2 (germline): WSHSY, SAAADI. As DNA, the CDR3 is TGCGCCAGCAGTGAGAACCCGGGGTCTAGCCCCCTCTCCTACGAGCAGTACTTC. Translated: CASSENPGSSPLSYEQYF.

V gene TRBV10-1 combines with J gene TRBJ2-1; 7 positions agree with TRBD1. V lost 5 bases to trimming and J lost 4 bases; unmatched junction nucleotides: 2. The CDR3 is 13 residues long. Looked up from germline, CDR1 is WNHNN and CDR2 is SYGVQD (reference sequence). CDR3 DNA: TGCGCCAGCAGTCCGGGACAGTACAATGAGCAGTTCTTC. This translates into CASSPGQYNEQFF.

This clone was counted between two and nine times. V is TRBV7-3 and J is TRBJ2-1; a possible D gene is TRBD2 (6 bases). CDR1 and CDR2 (germline): SGHTA, FQGTGA. V was shortened by 2 bases and J by 6 bases, with 23 bases between the two germline ends. This CDR3 spans 18 amino acids. The CDR3 DNA follows: TGTGCCAGCAGCTTAGGAGGGGATAGGCCGTCCCGGGGCAATGAGCAGTTCTTC. It yields the protein CASSLGGDRPSRGNEQFF. Full variable domain (rest looked up from reference TRBV7-3 and TRBJ2-1): GAGVSQTPSNKVTEKGKYVELRCDPISGHTALYWYRQSLGQGPEFLIYFQGTGAADDSGLPNDRFFAVRPEGSVSTLKIQRTERGDSAVYLCASSLGGDRPSRGNEQFFGPGTRLTVL.

The J gene is TRBJ2-2, the V gene TRBV7-9; TRBD2 agrees at 7 bases. The CDR3 covers 16 residues. The germline V gene encodes CDR1 SEHNR and CDR2 FQNEAQ (reference sequence). Trimming at V came to 5 bases and at J to 2 bases, leaving 8 bases not matched to a gene. CDR3 sequence reads: CASSGGGPLNTGELFF. CDR3 DNA: TGTGCCAGCAGCGGGGGGGGACCCTTAAACACCGGGGAGCTGTTTTTT.

This clone showed up just once. The chain joins TRBV28 to TRBJ2-3, with TRBD1 identical over 11 bases. This CDR3 has 17 amino acids. After removal of 2 bases from V and 3 bases from J, the junction contained 7 bases not matched to a gene. Germline lookup yields CDR1 MDHEN and CDR2 SYDVKM. CDR3 sequence reads: CASSLGGQGAGTDTQYF. The CDR3 DNA reads TGTGCCAGCAGTTTAGGAGGACAGGGGGCTGGAACAGATACGCAGTATTTT.

V and J are TRBV5-4 and TRBJ2-1; D is possibly TRBD2 (5 bases). This CDR3 has 14 residues. The V end was cut by 0 bases, the J end by 9 bases, with 13 bases between. Germline CDR1 and CDR2: SGHNT and YYREEE (reference sequence). DNA for the CDR3: TGTGCCAGCAGCTTGGAGGGAGTTGGGAGTGAGCAGTTCTTC. Translation gives CASSLEGVGSEQFF.

The V gene is TRBV2, the J gene TRBJ1-2; TRBD1 is a possible D gene (6 bases). Germline V lookup: CDR1 SNHLY, CDR2 FYNNEI. This CDR3 is built from 14 residues. V was shortened by 6 bases and J by 2 bases, with 13 bases between the two germline ends. This chain's CDR3 is CASRLDRRNYGYTF. CDR3 DNA: TGTGCCAGCAGACTCGACAGGCGGAACTATGGCTACACCTTC.